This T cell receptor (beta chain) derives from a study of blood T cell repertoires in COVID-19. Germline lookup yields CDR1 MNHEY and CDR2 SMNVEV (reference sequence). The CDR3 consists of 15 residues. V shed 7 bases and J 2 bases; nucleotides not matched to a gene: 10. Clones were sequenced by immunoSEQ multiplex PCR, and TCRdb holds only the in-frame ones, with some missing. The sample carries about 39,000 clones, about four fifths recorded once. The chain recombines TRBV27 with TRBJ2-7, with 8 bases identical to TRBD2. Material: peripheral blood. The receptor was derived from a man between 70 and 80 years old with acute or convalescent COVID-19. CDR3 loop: CASTLGASGPYEQYF. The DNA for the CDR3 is TGTGCCAGCACCCTCGGGGCTAGCGGGCCCTACGAGCAGTACTTC.